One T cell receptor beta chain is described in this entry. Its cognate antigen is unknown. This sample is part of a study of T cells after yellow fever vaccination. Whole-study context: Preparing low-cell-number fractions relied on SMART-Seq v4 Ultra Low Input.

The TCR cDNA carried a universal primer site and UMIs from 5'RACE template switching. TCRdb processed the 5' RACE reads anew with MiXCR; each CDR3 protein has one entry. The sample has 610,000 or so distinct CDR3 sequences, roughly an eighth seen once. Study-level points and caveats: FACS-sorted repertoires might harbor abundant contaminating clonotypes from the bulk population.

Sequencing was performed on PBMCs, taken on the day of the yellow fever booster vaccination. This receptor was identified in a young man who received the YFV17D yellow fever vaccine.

As DNA, the CDR3 is TGCAGTGCTAGAAGGGGGCCCACAGATACGCAGTATTTT. The encoded protein is CSARRGPTDTQYF. V gene TRBV20-1 combines with J gene TRBJ2-3; 7 bases fit TRBD1. V shed 2 bases, J shed 2 bases, and the junction held 1 base outside the gene matches. This CDR3 has 13 residues. Germline V gives CDR1 DFQATT, CDR2 SNEGSKA (reference sequence).